The 4 T cell receptor beta chains below all came from one sample that was sequenced in a study of T cells in Graves' hyperthyroidism and ophthalmopathy. RNA transcripts were the template for amplifying TCR beta CDR3 regions. RT-PCR in the first round (using the HTBI primer set) targeted the TCR CDR3. TCRdb itself ran the multiplex PCR reads through MiXCR, one entry per CDR3 protein. The top ten hold 13% to 15% of the sample, which has about 420,000 distinct CDR3 sequences, less than 20% seen once. Sequencing used blood. The receptor set was obtained from a woman aged 18-35 years with Graves' hyperthyroidism.

Concerning this clonotype itself: A much bigger clone sits one base away, suggesting this may be a read error. The chain joins TRBV2 to TRBJ1-2; weak D call: TRBD1 (6 bases). CDR1 SNHLY and CDR2 FYNNEI come from the germline V gene. This CDR3 region has 15 residues. The CDR3 DNA reads as TGTGCCAGCAATGAAGAGCAGGCAGGGGTACTTGGCTACACCTTC. Amino acid sequence: CASNEEQAGVLGYTF.

This clonotype occurred many times. The chain joins TRBV28 to TRBJ1-5; TRBD1 aligns across 7 bases. The junction had 6 bases not matched to a gene; V was cut back by 6 bases and J by 1 base. This CDR3 region has 15 residues. CDR1 is MDHEN and CDR2 is SYDVKM in the germline V gene. The CDR3 protein is CASSSAGQSNQPQHF. DNA for the CDR3: TGTGCCAGCAGCTCCGCGGGACAGAGCAATCAGCCCCAGCATTTT.

This clonotype was seen repeatedly, ten times or more. In DNA, the CDR3 is TGTGCCAGCAGTCCTACGGGACATCCGACGGAGACCCAGTACTTC. This codes for CASSPTGHPTETQYF. This chain connects TRBV6-2 or TRBV6-3 to TRBJ2-5; a weak D match, TRBD1 (6 bases). Between the trimmed V and J ends, which lost 5 bases and 5 bases, there was a span of 18 bases. Germline V CDR1 and CDR2: MNHEY, SVGEGT. CDR3 length equals 15 residues.

At least ten counts were recorded for this clonotype. J is TRBJ1-3 and V is TRBV5-1; D uncertain. Germline-derived CDR1 and CDR2 are SGHRS and YFSETQ. V was shortened by 0 bases and J by 4 bases, with 11 bases between the two germline ends. This CDR3 has 15 residues. The CDR3 DNA follows: TGCGCCAGCAGCTTGGAGTCTGGGTTCGGAAACACCATATATTTT. It encodes CASSLESGFGNTIYF.